What follows is one T cell receptor beta chain and its context. Enrolled through a virtual design, the participants were between about 18 and 100 years of age and came from 24 US areas. This entry belongs to a study of blood T cell repertoires in COVID-19. Overall study context: The analysed material was cDNA or gDNA that came from T cells, B-cell-depleted T cells, or PBMCs.

Measured with immunoSEQ multiplex PCR; TCRdb has only the in-frame clones, and not every one. Of roughly 260,000 clones listed, 80% to 90% are singletons. After removal of 3 bases from V and 7 bases from J, the junction contained 13 bases not matched to a gene. The CDR3 sequence is 16 residues long. The germline CDR1 and CDR2 sequences are LGHDT and YNNKEL (reference sequence). Sequenced sample: PBMCs or T cells enriched from blood (not recorded which). This chain connects TRBV3-1 (or the pseudogene TRBV3-2) to TRBJ2-3, with 7 positions matching TRBD2. This clonotype originated in a woman aged 40-49 years who had been exposed to COVID-19. In DNA, the CDR3 is TGTGCCAGCAGCCAGACCGGACTAGTCCCGCCCTATACGCAGTATTTT. Protein product: CASSQTGLVPPYTQYF.